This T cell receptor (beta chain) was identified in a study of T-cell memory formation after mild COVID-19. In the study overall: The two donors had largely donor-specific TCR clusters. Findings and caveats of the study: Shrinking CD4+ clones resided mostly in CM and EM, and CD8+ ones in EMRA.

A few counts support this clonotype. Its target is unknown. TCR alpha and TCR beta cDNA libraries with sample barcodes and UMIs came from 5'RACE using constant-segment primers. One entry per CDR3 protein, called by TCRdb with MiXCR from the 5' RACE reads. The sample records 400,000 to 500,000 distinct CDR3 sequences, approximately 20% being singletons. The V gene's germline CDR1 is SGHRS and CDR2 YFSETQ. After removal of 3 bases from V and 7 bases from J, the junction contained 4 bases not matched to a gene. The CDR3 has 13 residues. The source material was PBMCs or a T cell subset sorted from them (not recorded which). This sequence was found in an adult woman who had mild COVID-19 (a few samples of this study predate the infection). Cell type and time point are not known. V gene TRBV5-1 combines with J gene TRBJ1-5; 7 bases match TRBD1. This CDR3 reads CASSYRGQQPQHF. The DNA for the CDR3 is TGCGCCAGCAGCTACAGGGGACAGCAGCCCCAGCATTTT.